These T cell receptor beta chains were read from a single sample in a study of type 1 and type 2 diabetes patients. TCRdb re-analysed the multiplex PCR reads in MiXCR, keeping a single row per CDR3 protein. The sample lists some 250,000 distinct CDR3 sequences, roughly 50% seen once, with about 13% in the top ten. The sequenced sample consisted of peripheral blood mononuclear cells (PBMCs). The receptor source for this set is a young man with type 2 diabetes. CDR3s include the opening cysteine and the closing phenylalanine or tryptophan. A D gene is named only where the DNA matches it firmly. Only some rows state a clone size, as once, few, many or a class for expanded clones.

j_call clone_size v_call d_call cdr3_aa cdr3_nt
TRBJ1-6 few TRBV6-5 NA CASRTSWSPLHF TGTGCCAGCAGGACCAGTTGGTCACCCCTCCACTTT
TRBJ1-5 NA TRBV5-1 NA CASSRDFNQPQHF TGCGCCAGCAGCCGGGACTTCAATCAGCCCCAGCATTTT
TRBJ2-5 few TRBV2 TRBD1 CARRAVRDRQETQYF TGTGCCAGAAGGGCGGTCCGGGACAGGCAAGAGACCCAGTACTTC
TRBJ2-7 NA TRBV24-1 NA CATAAEEDEQYF TGTGCCACCGCAGCTGAAGAAGACGAGCAGTACTTC
TRBJ2-7 NA TRBV11-2 TRBD2 CASSPIRGGKDEQYF TGTGCCAGCAGCCCTATTCGGGGAGGGAAGGACGAGCAGTACTTC
TRBJ2-7 few TRBV9 NA CASSVGSVGYEQYF TGTGCCAGCAGCGTAGGATCCGTCGGGTACGAGCAGTACTTC
TRBJ1-2 NA TRBV20-1 TRBD1 CSARGTGMDGYTF TGCAGTGCTAGAGGGACAGGGATGGATGGCTACACCTTC
TRBJ2-5 many TRBV30 NA CAWSGPGSTTQYF TGTGCCTGGAGTGGGCCAGGCTCTACGACCCAGTACTTC
TRBJ1-1 NA TRBV12-3/TRBV12-4 NA CASSLGGGAFF TGTGCCAGCAGTTTAGGGGGTGGAGCTTTCTTT
TRBJ1-5 few TRBV6-2/TRBV6-3 NA CASSYSASQPQHF TGTGCCAGCAGTTACTCGGCTTCCCAGCCCCAGCATTTT
TRBJ2-7 few TRBV19 NA CASSLARNYEQYF TGTGCCAGTTCGCTAGCGAGGAACTACGAGCAGTACTTC
TRBJ2-1 NA TRBV4-1 TRBD2 CASSHTPSGRSYNEQFF TGCGCCAGCAGCCACACTCCTAGCGGGAGGTCCTACAATGAGCAGTTCTTC
TRBJ1-2 many TRBV2 NA CASSEPRQIYGYTF TGTGCCAGCAGTGAACCTAGACAGATCTATGGCTACACCTTC
TRBJ1-6 many TRBV10-1 NA CASSEEGRSSPLHF TGCGCCAGCAGTGAAGAGGGGCGGAGTTCACCCCTCCACTTT
TRBJ2-2 once TRBV7-3 NA CASRWDGTGELFF TGTGCCAGCAGATGGGACGGAACCGGGGAGCTGTTTTTT
TRBJ1-1 few TRBV12-3/TRBV12-4 NA CASSLRWGTEAFF TGTGCCAGCAGTTTGAGGTGGGGTACTGAAGCTTTCTTT
TRBJ2-1 few TRBV6-5 TRBD2 CASRPGGNDEQFF TGTGCCAGCAGGCCGGGGGGGAACGATGAGCAGTTCTTC
TRBJ2-1 NA TRBV18 TRBD2 CASSLETSGYNEQFF TGTGCCAGCTCACTTGAGACTAGCGGATACAATGAGCAGTTCTTC
TRBJ2-1 NA TRBV7-8 NA CASSLGAGRGNEQFF TGTGCCAGCAGCTTGGGTGCGGGAAGGGGCAATGAGCAGTTCTTC
TRBJ2-1 NA TRBV7-8 NA CASSRSYEQFF TGTGCCAGCAGCCGCTCCTATGAGCAGTTCTTC
TRBJ2-3 NA TRBV29-1 NA CSVVRVRDTQYF TGCAGCGTTGTCCGGGTGCGGGATACGCAGTATTTT
TRBJ2-7 many TRBV10-1 NA CASSEGVSYEQYF TGCGCCAGCAGTGAGGGGGTAAGCTACGAGCAGTACTTC
TRBJ1-2 NA TRBV5-1 NA CASSFGDNRNNYGYTF TGCGCCAGCAGCTTTGGTGACAACAGGAACAACTATGGCTACACCTTC
TRBJ2-7 NA TRBV6-5 NA CASSYSPGGNEQYF TGTGCCAGCAGTTACTCACCTGGGGGAAACGAGCAGTACTTC
TRBJ2-1 NA TRBV6-4 NA CASSDEIISNEQFF TGTGCCAGCAGTGACGAGATAATTAGCAATGAGCAGTTCTTC
TRBJ1-1 few TRBV5-1 NA CASSLTGSNVNTEAFF TGCGCCAGCAGCTTGACGGGGTCCAACGTCAACACTGAAGCTTTCTTT
TRBJ2-5 many TRBV6-6 NA CASSYQSGLQETQYF TGTGCCAGCAGTTATCAGAGCGGCCTTCAAGAGACCCAGTACTTC
TRBJ2-6 few TRBV5-1 NA CASSELTARAFSGANVLTF TGCGCCAGCAGCGAATTGACAGCGAGGGCCTTCTCTGGGGCCAACGTCCTGACTTTC
TRBJ1-5 few TRBV2 NA CATRQGGRATNQPQHF TGTGCCACCCGCCAAGGGGGTAGGGCCACCAATCAGCCCCAGCATTTT
TRBJ1-2 NA TRBV15 TRBD1 CATRRTGNYGYTF TGTGCCACCAGAAGGACAGGAAACTATGGCTACACCTTC
TRBJ1-6 many TRBV2 NA CASRTAFNSPLHF TGTGCCAGCAGGACAGCCTTTAATTCACCCCTCCACTTT
TRBJ1-2 NA TRBV7-2 NA CASSLKVGAHTF TGTGCCAGCAGCTTAAAGGTCGGAGCGCATACCTTC
TRBJ1-4 NA TRBV19 NA CASKDGATNEKLFF TGTGCCAGTAAAGACGGTGCAACTAATGAAAAACTGTTTTTT
TRBJ2-7 NA TRBV20-1 NA CSARDQIGGNSYEQYF TGCAGTGCTAGAGATCAGATAGGCGGTAACTCGTACGAGCAGTACTTC
TRBJ2-7 few TRBV10-1 NA CASSDRPRAIYEQYF TGCGCCAGCAGTGATAGGCCCCGAGCTATCTACGAGCAGTACTTC
TRBJ2-1 few TRBV7-3 TRBD2 CASSRGTSGRGEQFF TGTGCCAGCAGCCGAGGGACTAGCGGGAGAGGAGAGCAGTTCTTC
TRBJ1-1 many TRBV15 NA CATSLRVGRANTEAFF TGTGCCACCAGCTTGCGAGTAGGCAGGGCGAACACTGAAGCTTTCTTT
TRBJ2-7 NA TRBV7-8 TRBD1 CASSYGTGIYEQYF TGTGCCAGCAGCTACGGGACAGGGATCTACGAGCAGTACTTC
TRBJ1-1 NA TRBV6-2/TRBV6-3 NA CGTSLRADTEAFF TGTGGGACTTCCCTACGGGCCGATACTGAAGCTTTCTTT
TRBJ1-4 NA TRBV6-1 NA CASSSLPDATNEKLFF TGTGCCAGCTCAAGCCTCCCCGACGCAACTAATGAAAAACTGTTTTTT
TRBJ1-4 few TRBV29-1 NA CSAIVRFATNEKLFF TGCAGCGCCATCGTCCGGTTTGCAACTAATGAAAAACTGTTTTTT
TRBJ2-3 NA TRBV20-1 TRBD1 CSARGDRVWVSEAIRIADTQYF TGCAGTGCTAGAGGGGACAGGGTGTGGGTGAGTGAGGCGATAAGGATCGCAGATACGCAGTATTTT